This TCR beta chain was recorded in a study of blood T cell repertoires in COVID-19. The CDR3 covers 14 residues. V dropped 5 bases and J dropped 4; count of bases not matched to a gene: 6. Germline V gene sequence: CDR1 SGHAT, CDR2 FQNNGV. Original analysis: Cell counts per sample came from amplifying reference gene primers. Libraries were prepared by immunoSEQ multiplex PCR; TCRdb keeps only in-frame clonotypes and omits some of them. Clonal size and the V and J genes are those of that table, whereas D and trimming came from the DNA. The sample carries around 81,000 clones, nearly 80% recorded once.

The source is a human donor in a cohort sampled during active COVID-19. Sequencing was done on a sample of peripheral blood. The chain links TRBV11-2 to TRBJ2-5; 8 bases match TRBD2. CDR3 loop: CASSPGTSGETQYF. CDR3 coding DNA: TGTGCCAGCAGCCCGGGGACTAGTGGAGAGACCCAGTACTTC.